These 8 T cell receptor beta chains share one sample of origin, sequenced in a study of blood T cell repertoires in COVID-19. Here immunoSEQ multiplex PCR was the method, and the copy in TCRdb shows in-frame clones only, minus some. This repertoire shows tens of thousands of clones, approximately 79% found once; its top ten account for 9.5% to 15%. Sequences were obtained from peripheral blood. These receptors were collected from a human donor in a cohort sampled during active COVID-19.

The chain employs TRBV24-1 and TRBJ2-7, with a tentative D call TRBD1 (6 bases). The CDR3 consists of 12 residues. The germline V and J ends were trimmed by 9 bases and 7 bases, with 15 bases remaining between them. CDR1 is KGHDR and CDR2 is SFDVKD in the germline V gene. The CDR3 sequence is CATSRTALEQYF. The CDR3 region has the DNA TGTGCCACCTCCCGGACAGCCTTAGAGCAGTACTTC.

This chain connects TRBV28 to TRBJ2-7, with a possible D match to TRBD2 (5 bases). CDR3 length: 13 amino acids. V shed 4 bases and J shed 4 bases, with 11 bases lying between them. CDR1 is MDHEN and CDR2 is SYDVKM in the germline V gene. DNA for the CDR3: TGTGCCAGCAGTTCCCGGACTGGGTACGAGCAGTACTTC. Protein: CASSSRTGYEQYF.

This clone came up once. The V gene is TRBV10-3, the J gene TRBJ1-4; 8 nucleotides align to TRBD1. This CDR3 is built from 13 residues. The V gene end was trimmed by 6 bases and the J gene end by 7 bases; junction bases not matched to a gene: 4. Germline V gene lookup returns CDR1 ENHRY and CDR2 SYGVKD. The DNA for the CDR3 is TGTGCCATCAGGGGAACAGGGGGTGAAAAACTGTTTTTT. Protein sequence: CAIRGTGGEKLFF.

The V gene is TRBV7-2, the J gene TRBJ2-1, with 8 bases aligning to TRBD2. This CDR3 spans 12 amino acids. V trimming: 4 bases; J trimming: 11 bases; junction bases outside the gene matches: 4. CDR1 is SGHTA and CDR2 is FQGNSA in the germline V gene. CDR3 DNA: TGTGCCAGCAGCTCCGGGGGGGGGAAGCAGTTCTTC. The encoded protein is CASSSGGGKQFF.

This chain uses TRBV19 with TRBJ2-7, with 7 nucleotides matching TRBD2. The CDR3 totals 15 residues. The V and J ends lost 3 bases and 4 bases, in that order; junction bases with no gene match: 9. The germline V gene encodes CDR1 LNHDA and CDR2 SQIVND (reference sequence). CDR3 in amino acids: CASSIYGGSTYEQYF. In DNA form, the CDR3 reads TGTGCCAGTAGTATTTACGGCGGGAGCACATACGAGCAGTACTTC.

V gene TRBV13 combines with J gene TRBJ2-2, with D hard to call. Trimming removed 4 bases at V and 9 bases at J, with 12 bases between. The CDR3 length is 13 residues. From germline, CDR1 is PRHDT and CDR2 FYEKMQ (reference sequence). CDR3 DNA sequence: TGTGCCAGCAGCTCCCCCCGGGTCCGGGAGCTGTTTTTT. Its translation is CASSSPRVRELFF. Full variable domain (outside the CDR3, taken from reference TRBV13 and TRBJ2-2): AAGVIQSPRHLIKEKRETATLKCYPIPRHDTVYWYQQGPGQDPQFLISFYEKMQSDKGSIPDRFSAQQFSDYHSELNMSSLELGDSALYFCASSSPRVRELFFGEGSRLTVL.

V gene TRBV6-5 combines with J gene TRBJ1-5, with TRBD1 matching over 7 bases. Germline V lookup: CDR1 MNHEY, CDR2 SVGAGI. The length of the CDR3 is 15 residues. V was pared by 6 bases and J by 4 bases, with 9 bases of the junction left unmatched. Written as DNA, the CDR3 is TGTGCCAGCAGAGAGCCGGGACAGAGTAATCAGCCCCAGCATTTT. It specifies CASREPGQSNQPQHF.

The chain employs TRBV5-1 and TRBJ2-1; 11 bases map to TRBD2. This CDR3 is 18 amino acids long. V lost 4 bases and J lost 7; bases outside the gene matches: 16. Germline V gene lookup returns CDR1 SGHRS and CDR2 YFSETQ. The CDR3 DNA reads TGCGCCAGCAGCCCATTCCTCCTTACTAGCGGGAGTGTGAATGAGCAGTTCTTC. It translates to CASSPFLLTSGSVNEQFF.